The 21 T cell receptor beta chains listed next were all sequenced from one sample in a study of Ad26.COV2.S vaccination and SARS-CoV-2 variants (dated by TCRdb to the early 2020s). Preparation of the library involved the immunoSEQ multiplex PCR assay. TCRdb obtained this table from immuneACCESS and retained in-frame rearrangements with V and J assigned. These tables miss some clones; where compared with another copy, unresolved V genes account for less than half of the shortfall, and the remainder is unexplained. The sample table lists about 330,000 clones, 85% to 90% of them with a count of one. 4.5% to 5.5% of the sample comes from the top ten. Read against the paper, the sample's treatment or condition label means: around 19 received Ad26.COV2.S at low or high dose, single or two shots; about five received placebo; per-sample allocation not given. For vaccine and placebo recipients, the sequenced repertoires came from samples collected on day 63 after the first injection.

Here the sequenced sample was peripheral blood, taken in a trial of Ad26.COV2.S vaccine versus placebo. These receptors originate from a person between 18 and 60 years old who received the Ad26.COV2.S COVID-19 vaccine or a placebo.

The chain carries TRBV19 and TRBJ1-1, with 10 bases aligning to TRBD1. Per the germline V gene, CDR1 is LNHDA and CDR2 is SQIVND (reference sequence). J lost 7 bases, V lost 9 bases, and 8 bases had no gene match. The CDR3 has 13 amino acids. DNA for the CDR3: TGTGCCAGCTCTGACAGGGGGCCTGATGAAGCTTTCTTT. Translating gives CASSDRGPDEAFF.

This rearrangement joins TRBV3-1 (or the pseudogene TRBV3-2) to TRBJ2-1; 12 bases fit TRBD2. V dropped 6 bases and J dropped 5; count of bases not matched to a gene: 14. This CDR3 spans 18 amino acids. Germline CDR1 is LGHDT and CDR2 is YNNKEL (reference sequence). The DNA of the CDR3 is TGTGCCAGCAGTCAATTTGAGACTAGCGGGAGTATCAACAATGAGCAGTTCTTC. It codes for CASSQFETSGSINNEQFF.

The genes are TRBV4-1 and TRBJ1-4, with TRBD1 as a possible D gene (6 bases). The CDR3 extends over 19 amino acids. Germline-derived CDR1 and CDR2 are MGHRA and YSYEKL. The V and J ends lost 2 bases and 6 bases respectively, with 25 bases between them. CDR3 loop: CASSQYANRVADGDEKLFF. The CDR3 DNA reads TGCGCCAGCAGCCAATATGCTAACAGGGTTGCTGATGGGGATGAAAAACTGTTTTTT.

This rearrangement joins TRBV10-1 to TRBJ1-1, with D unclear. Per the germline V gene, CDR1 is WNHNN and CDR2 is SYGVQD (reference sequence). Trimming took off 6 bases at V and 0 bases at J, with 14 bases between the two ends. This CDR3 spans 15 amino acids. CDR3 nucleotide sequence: TGCGCCAGCAGCCCGCGGACGGGCCTGAACACTGAAGCTTTCTTT. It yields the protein CASSPRTGLNTEAFF.

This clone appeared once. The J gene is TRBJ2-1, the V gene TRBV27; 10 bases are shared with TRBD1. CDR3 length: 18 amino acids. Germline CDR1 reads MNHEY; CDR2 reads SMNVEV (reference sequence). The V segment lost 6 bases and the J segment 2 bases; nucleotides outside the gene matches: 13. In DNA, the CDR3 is TGTGCCAGCAGGGCGGGACAGGGGCCGCCACCGGCCTACAATGAGCAGTTCTTC. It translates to CASRAGQGPPPAYNEQFF.

In nucleotides, the CDR3 is TGCGCCAGCAGCCACGGAACAGGCGCCGGGGAGCTGTTTTTT. This codes for CASSHGTGAGELFF. This chain links TRBV4-3 with TRBJ2-2; maybe TRBD1 (5 bases). CDR1 is LGHNA and CDR2 is YSLEER in the germline V gene. CDR3 length: 14 amino acids. V dropped 3 bases and J dropped 6 bases, with 11 bases sitting between them.

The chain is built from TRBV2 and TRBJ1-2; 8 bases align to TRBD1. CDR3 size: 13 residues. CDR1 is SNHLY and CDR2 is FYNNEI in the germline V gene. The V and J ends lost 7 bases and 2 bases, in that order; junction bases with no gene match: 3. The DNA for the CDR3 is TGTGCCAGCATTGGACAGGGAAACTATGGCTACACCTTC. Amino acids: CASIGQGNYGYTF.

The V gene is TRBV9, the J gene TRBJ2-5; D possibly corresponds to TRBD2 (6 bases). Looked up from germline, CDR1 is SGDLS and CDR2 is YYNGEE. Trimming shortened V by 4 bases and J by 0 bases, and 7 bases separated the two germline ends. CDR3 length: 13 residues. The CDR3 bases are TGTGCCAGCAGCCGGGGGTACCAAGAGACCCAGTACTTC. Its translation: CASSRGYQETQYF.

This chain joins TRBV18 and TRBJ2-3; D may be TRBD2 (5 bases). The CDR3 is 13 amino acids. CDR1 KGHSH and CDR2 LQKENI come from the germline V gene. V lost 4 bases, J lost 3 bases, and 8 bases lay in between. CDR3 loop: CASSRLRTDTQYF. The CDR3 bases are TGTGCCAGCTCACGACTACGAACAGATACGCAGTATTTT. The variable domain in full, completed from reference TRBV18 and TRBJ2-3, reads NAGVMQNPRHLVRRRGQEARLRCSPMKGHSHVYWYRQLPEEGLKFMVYLQKENIIDESGMPKERFSAEFPKEGPSILRIQQVVRGDSAAYFCASSRLRTDTQYFGPGTRLTVL.

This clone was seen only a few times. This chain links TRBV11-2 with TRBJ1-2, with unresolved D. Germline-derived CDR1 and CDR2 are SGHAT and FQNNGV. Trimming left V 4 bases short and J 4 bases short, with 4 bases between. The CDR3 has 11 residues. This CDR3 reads CASSSGYGYTF. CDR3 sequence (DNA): TGTGCCAGCAGCTCCGGCTATGGCTACACCTTC.

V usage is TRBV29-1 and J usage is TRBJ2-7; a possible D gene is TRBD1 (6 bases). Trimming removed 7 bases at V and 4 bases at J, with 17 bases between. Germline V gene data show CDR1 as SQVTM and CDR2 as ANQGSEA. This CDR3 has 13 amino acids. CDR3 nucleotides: TGCAGCGCTTGGGACCAAGGGGGATACGAGCAGTACTTC. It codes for CSAWDQGGYEQYF.

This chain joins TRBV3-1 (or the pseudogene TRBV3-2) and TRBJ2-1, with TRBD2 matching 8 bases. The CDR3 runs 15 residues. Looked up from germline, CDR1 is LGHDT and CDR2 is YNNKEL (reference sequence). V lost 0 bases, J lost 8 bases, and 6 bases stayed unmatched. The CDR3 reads CASSQELAVRDEQFF. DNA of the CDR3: TGTGCCAGCAGCCAAGAACTAGCGGTTAGGGATGAGCAGTTCTTC.

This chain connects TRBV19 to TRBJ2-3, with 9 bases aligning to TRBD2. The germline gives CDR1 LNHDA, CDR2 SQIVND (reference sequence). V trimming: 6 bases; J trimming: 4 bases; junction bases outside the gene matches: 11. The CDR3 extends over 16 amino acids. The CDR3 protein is CASRPIWASGADTQYF. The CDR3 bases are TGTGCCAGTAGGCCCATTTGGGCTAGCGGGGCAGATACGCAGTATTTT.

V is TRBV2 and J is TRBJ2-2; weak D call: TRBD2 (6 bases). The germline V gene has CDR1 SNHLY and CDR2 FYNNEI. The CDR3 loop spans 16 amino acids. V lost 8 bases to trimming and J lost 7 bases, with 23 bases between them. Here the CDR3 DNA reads TGTGCCAGCCGACTTCTTTCCGGGACGGGGGTCGGGGAGCTGTTTTTT. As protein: CASRLLSGTGVGELFF.

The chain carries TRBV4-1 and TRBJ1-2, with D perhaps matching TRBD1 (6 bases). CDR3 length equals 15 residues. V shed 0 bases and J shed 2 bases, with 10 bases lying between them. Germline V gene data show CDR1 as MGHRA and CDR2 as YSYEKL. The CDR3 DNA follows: TGCGCCAGCAGCCAAGAGGGGGCAGCCAACTATGGCTACACCTTC. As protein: CASSQEGAANYGYTF.

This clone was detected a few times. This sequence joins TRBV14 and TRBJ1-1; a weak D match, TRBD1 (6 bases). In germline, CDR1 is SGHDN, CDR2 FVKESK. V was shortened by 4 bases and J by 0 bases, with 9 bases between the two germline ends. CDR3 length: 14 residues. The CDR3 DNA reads TGTGCCAGCAGCCTGCCAGGGGTGAACACTGAAGCTTTCTTT. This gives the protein CASSLPGVNTEAFF.

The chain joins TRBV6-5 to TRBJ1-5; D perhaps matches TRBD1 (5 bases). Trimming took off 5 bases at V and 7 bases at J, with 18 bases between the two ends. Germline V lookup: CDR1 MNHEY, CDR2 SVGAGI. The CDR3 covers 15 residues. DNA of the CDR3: TGTGCCAGCAGTCCCGGCGGGGGGGTTCAGCAGCCCCAGCATTTT. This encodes CASSPGGGVQQPQHF.

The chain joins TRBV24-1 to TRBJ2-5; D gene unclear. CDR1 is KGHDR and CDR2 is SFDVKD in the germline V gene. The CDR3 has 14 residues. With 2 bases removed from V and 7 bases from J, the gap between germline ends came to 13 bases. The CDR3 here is CATSDSQVAATQYF. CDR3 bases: TGTGCCACCAGTGATTCCCAGGTTGCTGCGACCCAGTACTTC.

In nucleotides, the CDR3 is TGCGCCAGCAGCCTGAATAGCGGGAGCTACACCGGGGAGCTGTTTTTT. It translates to CASSLNSGSYTGELFF. The chain joins TRBV4-3 to TRBJ2-2; 9 bases match TRBD2. Germline assignment: CDR1 LGHNA and CDR2 YSLEER. CDR3 length: 16 residues. The V segment lost 4 bases and the J segment 3 bases; nucleotides outside the gene matches: 6.

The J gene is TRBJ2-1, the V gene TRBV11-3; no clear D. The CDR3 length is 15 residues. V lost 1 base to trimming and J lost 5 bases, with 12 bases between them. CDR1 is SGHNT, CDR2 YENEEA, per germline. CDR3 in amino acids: CASSLVGSTNNEQFF. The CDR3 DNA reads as TGTGCCAGCAGCTTAGTCGGCTCTACAAACAATGAGCAGTTCTTC.

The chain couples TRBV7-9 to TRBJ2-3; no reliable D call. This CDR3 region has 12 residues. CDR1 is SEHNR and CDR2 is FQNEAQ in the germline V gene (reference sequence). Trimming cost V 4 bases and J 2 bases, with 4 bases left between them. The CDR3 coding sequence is TGTGCCAGCAGCTCTACCACAGATACGCAGTATTTT. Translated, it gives CASSSTTDTQYF.